This TCR beta chain was documented in a study of vaccination and CD4 T cells after COVID-19. The overall study: Overlapping spike pools from SARS-CoV-2 and HCoV-NL63, HCoV-OC43 and HCoV-229E served as culture stimuli.

As to treatment: approximately nine-day PBMC culture with coronavirus spike peptide pools or control peptides (ViraFEST assay). ViraFEST used peptide pools to expand antigen-specific T cells before TCR sequencing. The germline V gene encodes CDR1 MNHEY and CDR2 SMNVEV (reference sequence). There are 15 residues in the CDR3. V was pared by 8 bases and J by 1 base, with 7 bases of the junction left unmatched. With the Oncomine TCR Beta short-read assay, DNA from cultured CD4+ T cells was sequenced. TCRdb analysed the PCR reads with MiXCR anew, one entry per CDR3 protein. The table includes some 9,000 distinct CDR3 sequences, 64% detected once. This clonotype was counted a single time. Its cognate antigen is unknown.

The specimen was CD4+ T cells from blood, cultured in vitro. The chain is built from TRBV27 and TRBJ2-3, with 9 bases matching TRBD1. The sequence derives from a human donor who had recovered from COVID-19. CDR3 protein: CASGPWTGGTDTQYF. The CDR3 nucleotides are TGTGCCAGCGGGCCTTGGACAGGGGGCACAGATACGCAGTATTTT.